Below are 26 T cell receptor beta chains sequenced from a single sample in a study of identical twins. A single record per CDR3 protein comes from TCRdb applying MiXCR to the 5' RACE reads. The data contain about 470,000 distinct CDR3 sequences, more than 20% of them singletons. The same specimen was also included in a second study, on T cells expressing NK-cell markers.

Sequencing used CD4+ T cells sorted from blood. All receptors come from a woman aged 18 to 35 in good health.

There are a few counts of this clonotype. The rearrangement links TRBV29-1 to TRBJ2-1; tentative D call: TRBD1 (6 bases). The ends were cut back, 3 bases at V and 4 bases at J, with 10 bases in the middle. The CDR3 consists of 13 residues. CDR1 is SQVTM, CDR2 ANQGSEA, per germline. DNA for the CDR3: TGCAGCGTTGATGGGGGCGCTTACAATGAGCAGTTCTTC. As protein: CSVDGGAYNEQFF.

The V gene is TRBV7-2, the J gene TRBJ2-1; D perhaps matches TRBD2 (7 bases). Germline-derived CDR1 and CDR2 are SGHTA and FQGNSA. This CDR3 comprises 15 residues. V was clipped by 5 bases and J by 8 bases, with 19 bases between them. The CDR3, as DNA: TGTGCCAGCAGCCAGGCCATAGGGGGGGGCTATGAGCAGTTCTTC. Translating gives CASSQAIGGGYEQFF. The full variable domain, with the rest looked up from reference TRBV7-2 and TRBJ2-1, is GAGVSQSPSNKVTEKGKDVELRCDPISGHTALYWYRQSLGQGLEFLIYFQGNSAPDKSGLPSDRFSAERTGGSVSTLTIQRTQQEDSAVYLCASSQAIGGGYEQFFGPGTRLTVL.

This clonotype was picked up a small number of times. The gene calls are TRBV20-1 and TRBJ2-7, with D perhaps matching TRBD2 (7 bases). CDR1 and CDR2 (germline): DFQATT, SNEGSKA (reference sequence). CDR3 length: 13 residues. Trimming left V 6 bases short and J 3 bases short, with 15 bases between. The CDR3 nucleotides are TGCAGTGCCAGGAGGGGGGGGAACTACGAGCAGTACTTC. Its protein is CSARRGGNYEQYF.

The V and J genes are TRBV11-1 and TRBJ2-5; D remains ambiguous. CDR3 size: 13 residues. Germline CDR1 reads SGHAT; CDR2 reads FQDESV (reference sequence). Deletions cut 2 bases from V and 5 bases from J, with 9 bases between. As DNA, the CDR3 is TGTGCCAGCAGCTTAAATGGGATGGAGACCCAGTACTTC. Residues: CASSLNGMETQYF.

The rearrangement joins TRBV14 to TRBJ2-1; D unclear. Per germline, CDR1 SGHDN and CDR2 FVKESK. This CDR3 comprises 17 residues. Trimming cost V 4 bases and J 0 bases, with 16 bases left between them. The CDR3 coding sequence is TGTGCCAGCAGCCTATTCGCGCGACCTACCTCCTACAATGAGCAGTTCTTC. This codes for CASSLFARPTSYNEQFF.

This clonotype was seen only a few times. This chain connects TRBV6-2 or TRBV6-3 to TRBJ1-5; TRBD1 is a possible D gene (5 bases). Per germline, CDR1 MNHEY and CDR2 SVGEGT. The CDR3 runs 16 residues. With 6 bases removed from V and 4 bases from J, the gap between germline ends came to 19 bases. The CDR3 region has the DNA TGTGCCAGCAGATCCGGGACGAAAGGCGGGAATCAGCCCCAGCATTTT. Translating it yields CASRSGTKGGNQPQHF.

The table lists this clonotype with a few counts. J is TRBJ2-1 and V is TRBV20-1, with TRBD2 identical over 9 bases. CDR3 size: 14 residues. With V trimmed by 1 base and J by 15 bases, 13 bases remained unmatched. Germline CDR1 is DFQATT and CDR2 is SNEGSKA (reference sequence). CDR3: CSARAPSGVPERFF. CDR3 DNA: TGCAGTGCTAGAGCCCCTAGCGGGGTACCGGAGAGGTTCTTC.

This clonotype was found a few times. This chain connects TRBV20-1 to TRBJ2-3, with D possibly matching TRBD2 (7 bases). CDR1 DFQATT and CDR2 SNEGSKA come from the germline V gene (reference sequence). The CDR3 length is 14 residues. V was shortened by 7 bases and J by 4 bases, with 18 bases between the two germline ends. DNA of the CDR3: TGCAGTGTCAACCTAGCGGAGGGGGCAGATACGCAGTATTTT. Translating gives CSVNLAEGADTQYF.

This chain connects TRBV5-1 to TRBJ1-2; 7 bases match TRBD1. Per the germline V gene, CDR1 is SGHRS and CDR2 is YFSETQ. The length of the CDR3 is 14 residues. V was pared by 7 bases and J by 0 bases, with 6 bases of the junction left unmatched. CDR3 DNA: TGCGCCAGCGGACGGGACAGATCTAACTATGGCTACACCTTC. Translated, it gives CASGRDRSNYGYTF. The full variable domain, with the rest looked up from reference TRBV5-1 and TRBJ1-2, is KAGVTQTPRYLIKTRGQQVTLSCSPISGHRSVSWYQQTPGQGLQFLFEYFSETQRNKGNFPGRFSGRQFSNSRSEMNVSTLELGDSALYLCASGRDRSNYGYTFGSGTRLTVV.

V usage is TRBV10-3 and J usage is TRBJ2-3; D unclear. Between the trimmed V and J ends, which lost 0 bases and 3 bases, there was a span of 10 bases. Per the germline V gene, CDR1 is ENHRY and CDR2 is SYGVKD. The CDR3 extends over 15 amino acids. The CDR3 region has the DNA TGTGCCATCAGTGAGTCGTACCGAGGAACAGATACGCAGTATTTT. Residues: CAISESYRGTDTQYF.

The genes are TRBV10-3 and TRBJ2-1; no clear D. This CDR3 has 14 residues. V lost 2 bases, J lost 3 bases, and 8 bases lay in between. Per the germline V gene, CDR1 is ENHRY and CDR2 is SYGVKD. CDR3 sequence: CAISEGPDYNEQFF. CDR3 nucleotide sequence: TGTGCCATCAGTGAGGGGCCCGACTACAATGAGCAGTTCTTC.

This clonotype came up once. The chain combines TRBV7-6 with TRBJ2-1; possible D gene TRBD2, 6 bases. CDR3 length: 15 residues. The germline V and J ends were trimmed by 1 base and 5 bases, with 12 bases remaining between them. Germline V CDR1 and CDR2: SGHVS, FNYEAQ. CDR3 sequence: CASSLEYGGHNEQFF. The CDR3, as DNA: TGTGCCAGCAGCTTAGAGTACGGGGGACACAATGAGCAGTTCTTC.

This clonotype was detected a few times. This rearrangement joins TRBV20-1 to TRBJ1-2; D may be TRBD1 (6 bases). V was pared by 6 bases and J by 6 bases, with 14 bases between. CDR1 DFQATT and CDR2 SNEGSKA come from the germline V gene (reference sequence). CDR3 length equals 12 residues. CDR3 loop: CSAAPGEDGYTF. The CDR3, as DNA: TGCAGTGCCGCCCCAGGGGAGGATGGCTACACCTTC.

This clonotype was seen a few times. The chain carries TRBV7-3 and TRBJ1-1, with 7 bases matching TRBD1. The CDR3 is 14 amino acids. The germline V gene has CDR1 SGHTA and CDR2 FQGTGA. V gave up 3 bases and J gave up 7 bases; unmatched junction bases: 8. The CDR3 coding sequence is TGTGCCAGCAGCTTCACAGGGGTGGGCAGTGAAGCTTTCTTT. Translated, it gives CASSFTGVGSEAFF.

The chain carries TRBV19 and TRBJ2-7; 7 bases agree with TRBD1. The CDR3 runs to 14 residues. CDR1 and CDR2 (germline): LNHDA, SQIVND (reference sequence). Trimming at V came to 9 bases and at J to 2 bases, leaving 10 bases not matched to a gene. The CDR3 here is CASHRQGRPYEQYF. CDR3 bases: TGTGCCAGCCACCGACAGGGTCGTCCCTACGAGCAGTACTTC.

In DNA form, the CDR3 reads TGCGCCACCAGGGGGACAGGGATTAACTATGGCTACACCTTC. Translation gives CATRGTGINYGYTF. This sequence joins TRBV5-1 and TRBJ1-2; 9 bases agree with TRBD1. Germline assignment: CDR1 SGHRS and CDR2 YFSETQ. V was clipped by 9 bases and J by 1 base; unmatched bases: 7. CDR3 length: 14 residues.

This clonotype was seen only a few times. This rearrangement joins TRBV12-3 or TRBV12-4 to TRBJ2-1; a weak D match, TRBD1 (6 bases). The CDR3 runs 14 residues. Trimming took off 3 bases at V and 5 bases at J, with 11 bases between the two ends. The CDR3 DNA reads as TGTGCCAGCAGTTTCCCGGACAGTAACAATGAGCAGTTCTTC. This translates into CASSFPDSNNEQFF.

This chain uses TRBV11-2 with TRBJ2-2; a possible D gene is TRBD2 (5 bases). CDR3 length: 17 residues. Trimming left V 2 bases short and J 0 bases short, with 13 bases between. Germline assignment: CDR1 SGHAT and CDR2 FQNNGV. Written as DNA, the CDR3 is TGTGCCAGCAGCTTATCCCCAGGACTTTCGAACACCGGGGAGCTGTTTTTT. Translated, it gives CASSLSPGLSNTGELFF.

This sequence joins TRBV29-1 and TRBJ1-5, with 7 nucleotides matching TRBD1. Per the germline V gene, CDR1 is SQVTM and CDR2 is ANQGSEA. The CDR3 loop spans 13 amino acids. The trim removed 6 bases at V and 2 bases at J, leaving 4 bases unmatched. In DNA, the CDR3 is TGCAGCGTCGATACAGGGGGCAATCAGCCCCAGCATTTT. It yields the protein CSVDTGGNQPQHF.

A note on this clonotype: A read error may account for a junction end that differs from germline. The rearrangement joins TRBV7-9 to TRBJ1-1, with unresolved D. Germline V gives CDR1 SEHNR, CDR2 FQNEAQ (reference sequence). This CDR3 is 16 amino acids long. CDR3: CASRLGKMELNTEAFF. The CDR3 nucleotides read TGTGCCAGCAGATTAGGCAAGATGGAGCTGAACACTGAAGCTTTCTTT. The full variable domain, completed using reference TRBV7-9 and TRBJ1-1, is DTGVSQNPRHKITKRGQNVTFRCDPISEHNRLYWYRQTLGQGPEFLTYFQNEAQLEKSRLLSDRFSAERPKGSFSTLEIQRTEQGDSAMYLCASRLGKMELNTEAFFGQGTRLTVV.

The chain is built from TRBV5-1 and TRBJ1-1; D not certain. The V gene's germline CDR1 is SGHRS and CDR2 YFSETQ. The CDR3 loop spans 17 amino acids. Trimming shortened V by 0 bases and J by 1 base, and 16 bases separated the two germline ends. The CDR3 DNA reads TGCGCCAGCAGCTTGGCCTCCTTAACAAGGCCGAACACTGAAGCTTTCTTT. It yields the protein CASSLASLTRPNTEAFF.

This clonotype was detected a few times. This chain links TRBV9 with TRBJ2-7; no clear D gene. V shed 0 bases and J shed 2 bases, with 18 bases lying between them. Germline values: CDR1 SGDLS, CDR2 YYNGEE. This CDR3 region has 17 residues. The CDR3 here is CASSVGDGRVITYEQYF. CDR3 nucleotides: TGTGCCAGCAGCGTAGGGGATGGGCGAGTGATTACCTACGAGCAGTACTTC.

The chain employs TRBV14 and TRBJ2-1, with 9 bases lining up with TRBD2. Germline V gene data show CDR1 as SGHDN and CDR2 as FVKESK. V lost 4 bases to trimming and J lost 5 bases; unmatched junction nucleotides: 6. The CDR3 covers 15 residues. The CDR3 DNA follows: TGTGCCAGCAGCCTTCTAGCGGGAAGACACAATGAGCAGTTCTTC. Protein: CASSLLAGRHNEQFF.

This clonotype was observed a few times. The chain carries TRBV5-1 and TRBJ2-2; 10 positions match TRBD1. The trim removed 2 bases at V and 7 bases at J, leaving 5 bases unmatched. CDR3 length: 15 amino acids. Germline V lookup: CDR1 SGHRS, CDR2 YFSETQ. CDR3 bases: TGCGCCAGCAGCTTTGCCGGGACAGGGGACGGGGAGCTGTTTTTT. Protein: CASSFAGTGDGELFF.

J is TRBJ2-7 and V is TRBV20-1; D might be TRBD1 (6 bases). The germline V gene has CDR1 DFQATT and CDR2 SNEGSKA (reference sequence). The CDR3 covers 12 residues. V gave up 4 bases and J gave up 12 bases, with 19 bases separating them. The chain's CDR3 is CSAIIGRDNAYF. The CDR3 DNA reads as TGCAGTGCTATCATCGGAAGGGACAACGCGTACTTC.

The chain carries TRBV3-1 and TRBJ2-1; maybe TRBD2 (5 bases). From germline, CDR1 is LGHDT and CDR2 YNNKEL (reference sequence). The CDR3 has 16 amino acids. V dropped 4 bases and J dropped 5 bases, with 18 bases sitting between them. The CDR3 bases are TGTGCCAGCAGCCGCGGGCCGTCGAGAGGTAACAATGAGCAGTTCTTC. Translation gives CASSRGPSRGNNEQFF.